This T cell receptor (beta chain) was sequenced for a study of technical replicates of blood from a handful of donors. The CDR3 is made up of 16 amino acids. The germline CDR1 and CDR2 sequences are SGHNT and YENEEA. The V and J ends lost 6 bases and 4 bases, in that order; junction bases with no gene match: 13. Data came from immunoSEQ multiplex PCR; TCRdb stores just in-frame clones and leaves some out. The sample gives around 70,000 clones, less than 98% of which show up once; 0.25% to 0.3% is in the top ten. The sequence derives from a human donor in good health. The chain carries TRBV11-3 and TRBJ2-7; 9 positions agree with TRBD2. Source material: T cells isolated from PBMCs. CDR3 in amino acids: CASSNLGREGLYEQYF. The CDR3 DNA is TGTGCCAGCAGTAACCTAGGGCGGGAGGGCCTATACGAGCAGTACTTC.